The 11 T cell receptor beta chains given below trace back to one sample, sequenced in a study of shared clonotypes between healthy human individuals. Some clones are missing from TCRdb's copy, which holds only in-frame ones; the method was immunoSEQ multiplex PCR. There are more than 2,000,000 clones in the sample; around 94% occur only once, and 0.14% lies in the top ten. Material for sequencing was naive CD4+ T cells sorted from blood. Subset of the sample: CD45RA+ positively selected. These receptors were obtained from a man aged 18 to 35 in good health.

The CDR3 protein is CASRLPGGGVAKNIQYF. The CDR3 DNA reads as TGTGCCAGCAGGCTTCCTGGGGGGGGCGTCGCCAAAAACATTCAGTACTTC. The J gene is TRBJ2-4, the V gene TRBV2, with D possibly matching TRBD2 (7 bases). Trimming left V 6 bases short and J 1 base short, with 19 bases between. CDR3 size: 17 residues. Germline V gives CDR1 SNHLY, CDR2 FYNNEI.

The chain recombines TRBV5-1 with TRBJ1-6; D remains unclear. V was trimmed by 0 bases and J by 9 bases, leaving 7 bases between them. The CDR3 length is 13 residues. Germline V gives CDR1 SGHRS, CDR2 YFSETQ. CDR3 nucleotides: TGCGCCAGCAGCTTGGATAGTGGTTCACCCCTCCACTTT. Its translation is CASSLDSGSPLHF.

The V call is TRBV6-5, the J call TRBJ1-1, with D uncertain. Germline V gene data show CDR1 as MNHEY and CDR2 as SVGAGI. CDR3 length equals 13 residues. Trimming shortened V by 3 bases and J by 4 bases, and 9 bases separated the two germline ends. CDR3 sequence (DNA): TGTGCCAGCAGTTATCTCGCGGGCACTGAAGCTTTCTTT. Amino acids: CASSYLAGTEAFF.

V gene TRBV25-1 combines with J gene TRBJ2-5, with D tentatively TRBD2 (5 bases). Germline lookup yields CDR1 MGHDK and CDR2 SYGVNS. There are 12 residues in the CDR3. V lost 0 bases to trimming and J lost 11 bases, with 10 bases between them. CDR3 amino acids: CASSEYPWEQYF. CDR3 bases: TGTGCCAGCAGTGAATATCCTTGGGAGCAGTACTTC.

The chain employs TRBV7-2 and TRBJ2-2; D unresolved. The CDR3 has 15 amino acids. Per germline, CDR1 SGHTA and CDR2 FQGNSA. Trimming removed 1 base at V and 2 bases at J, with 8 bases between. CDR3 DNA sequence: TGTGCCAGCAGCTTAGGGGCCCGTAACACCGGGGAGCTGTTTTTT. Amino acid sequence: CASSLGARNTGELFF.

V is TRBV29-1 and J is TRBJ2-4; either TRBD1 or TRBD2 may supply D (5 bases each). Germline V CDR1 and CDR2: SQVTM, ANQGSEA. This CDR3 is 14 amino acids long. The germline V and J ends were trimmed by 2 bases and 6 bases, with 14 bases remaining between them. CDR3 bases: TGCAGCGTTGAAACAGGACCCGCGGGAAACATTCAGTACTTC. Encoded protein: CSVETGPAGNIQYF.

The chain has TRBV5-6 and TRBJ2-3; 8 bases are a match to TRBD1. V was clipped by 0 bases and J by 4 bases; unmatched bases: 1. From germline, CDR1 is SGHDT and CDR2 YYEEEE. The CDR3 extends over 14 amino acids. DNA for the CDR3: TGTGCCAGCAGCTTGGGGGACAGGCCAGATACGCAGTATTTT. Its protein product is CASSLGDRPDTQYF.

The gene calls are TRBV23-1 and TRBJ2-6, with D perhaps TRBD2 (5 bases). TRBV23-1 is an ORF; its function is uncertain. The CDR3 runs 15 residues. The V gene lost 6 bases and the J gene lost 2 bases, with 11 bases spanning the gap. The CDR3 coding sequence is TGCGCCAGCAGGGTGCGGGTCCCTGGGGCCAACGTCCTGACTTTC. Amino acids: CASRVRVPGANVLTF.

The CDR3 sequence: CATRGGVAGGTDTQYF. CDR3 nucleotide sequence: TGTGCCACCAGAGGTGGGGTAGCGGGGGGCACAGATACGCAGTATTTT. V usage is TRBV15 and J usage is TRBJ2-3; the match to TRBD2 covers 9 bases. Unmatched junction bases numbered 8, after V lost 6 bases and J lost 1 base. This CDR3 region has 16 residues. Per the germline V gene, CDR1 is LNHNV and CDR2 is YYDKDF (reference sequence).

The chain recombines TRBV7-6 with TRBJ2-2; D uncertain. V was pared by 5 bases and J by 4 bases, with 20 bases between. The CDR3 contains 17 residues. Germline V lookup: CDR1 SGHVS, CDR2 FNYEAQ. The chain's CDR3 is CASSPSGSGRVTGELFF. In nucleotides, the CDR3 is TGTGCCAGCAGCCCGTCCGGGTCGGGTCGGGTCACCGGGGAGCTGTTTTTT.

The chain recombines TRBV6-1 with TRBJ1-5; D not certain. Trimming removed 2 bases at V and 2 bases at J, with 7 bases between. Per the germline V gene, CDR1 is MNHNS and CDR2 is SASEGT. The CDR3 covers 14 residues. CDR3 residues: CASSEWAGNQPQHF. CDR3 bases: TGTGCCAGCAGTGAATGGGCGGGCAATCAGCCCCAGCATTTT.